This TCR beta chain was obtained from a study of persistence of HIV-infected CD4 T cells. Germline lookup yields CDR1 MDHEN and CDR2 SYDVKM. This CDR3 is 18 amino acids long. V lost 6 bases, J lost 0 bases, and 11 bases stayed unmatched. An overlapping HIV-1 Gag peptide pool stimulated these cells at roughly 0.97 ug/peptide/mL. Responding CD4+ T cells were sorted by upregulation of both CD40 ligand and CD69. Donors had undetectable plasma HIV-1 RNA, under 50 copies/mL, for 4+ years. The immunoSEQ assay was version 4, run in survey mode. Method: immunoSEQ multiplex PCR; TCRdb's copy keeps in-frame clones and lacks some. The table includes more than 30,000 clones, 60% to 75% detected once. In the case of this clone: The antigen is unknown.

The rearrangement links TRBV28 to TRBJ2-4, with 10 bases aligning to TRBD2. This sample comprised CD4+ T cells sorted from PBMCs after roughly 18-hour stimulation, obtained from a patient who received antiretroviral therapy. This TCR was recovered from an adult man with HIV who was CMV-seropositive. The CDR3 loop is CASRSLVTSGLAKNIQYF. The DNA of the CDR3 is TGTGCCAGCAGATCCTTGGTGACTAGCGGGCTAGCCAAAAACATTCAGTACTTC.